This TCR beta chain was documented in a study of cytomegalovirus exposure and HLA in healthy donors (dated by TCRdb to about 2017). Regarding the research as a whole: An earlier analysis of approximately 640 of the donors reported approximately 270 Gb of sequence data and 117 million unique TCR beta sequences from 150 million to 200 million T cells. Approximately 300 gigabases of sequencing data and around 88 million unique TCR sequences made up an early release that covered 640 HLA-typed donors. Of the approximately 370 genotyped donors, 81% were placed in the genetic ancestry cluster associated with self-reported Caucasian donors. The study was designed to test whether signatures of past pathogen exposure could be identified by cataloging public T cell receptors. The T cell repertoires of 666 subjects were profiled by immunosequencing and related to cytomegalovirus serostatus. In addition to the first cohort of 666 subjects, a separate validation cohort of around 110 different subjects was used. To predict cytomegalovirus infection status, the study brought together high-throughput TCR immunosequencing, statistical association of individual TCRs with disease status, and machine learning. A later analysis re-analyzed previously published TCR beta repertoires from roughly 600 donors and added high-resolution HLA genotyping to study TCR occurrence patterns. In the later analysis, no new phenotypic data were used to find candidate immune exposures; instead, reliance was placed on TCR beta sequences and their occurrence across donors. An earlier analysis of around 540 of the donors applied high-throughput TCR beta sequencing to assess whether each TCR beta V gene segment acted as functional or pseudogenic. Donor age, sex, ethnicity and CMV serostatus were compiled together with the repertoire data. A later genetic analysis used genome-wide SNP genotypes for about 60% of the roughly 700 donors, treating that subset as a discovery cohort. Every discovery cohort repertoire had been produced on one sequencing platform. Both class I and class II loci were covered by HLA typing, at four-digit resolution. The number of typed donors differed by locus: roughly 629-640 for A, B, C, DRB1 and DQB1; 500 to 550 for DQA1; some 590 for DPA1; and around 450 for DPB1. Because of strong linkage in the cohort, four or five DR-DQ haplotypes were treated as single units for association and clustering. Among around 400 genotyped donors of the cohort, an average of approximately 240,000 unique TCR beta nucleotide sequences was sequenced per donor, of which approximately 19% were non-productive.

This clone showed up just a few times. This receptor's antigen is unknown. Nothing much larger sits one base from this clone, and base qualities are not available. The cohort consisted of 600 to 700 healthy bone marrow donors. All cohort members were sampled while nominally healthy, although unrecorded immune exposures were likely present. The donor tested CMV seropositive and was one of the 289 seropositive cohort members. Each donor provided a peripheral blood sample, and peripheral blood mononuclear cells were used for TCR beta sequencing. The Qiagen DNeasy Blood Extraction Kit was used to extract genomic DNA from the blood cell samples. The receptor library was made with the immunoSEQ multiplex PCR assay. For the multiplex PCR, a mixture combining 60 forward primers for TCR Vbeta segments and 13 reverse primers for TCR Jbeta segments was used. The CDR3 region of rearranged TCR beta genes was amplified from genomic DNA by a multiplex PCR assay. The Illumina HiSeq System was used to sequence the amplified TCR beta libraries as 87-base-pair reads. Per the source publication's procedure: A later analysis counted some 80 million unique TCR beta chains across the 666 repertoires, and 10 million to 11 million of these chains were shared by at least two donors. A nearest-neighbor algorithm error-corrected the raw reads and collapsed the reads into unique sequences, merging closely related sequences to remove PCR and sequencing errors. To assign V, D and J gene segments, CDR3 sequences were aligned to IMGT reference sequences. For a sequence to be retained, a match of at least six nucleotides was required to both a V gene segment and a J gene segment. Rearrangements were classified as productive when the CDR3 lacked stop codons and remained in frame with V and J, and all other rearrangements were classified as non-productive. CDR3 was defined by IMGT convention, running from the second conserved V-encoded cysteine to the conserved J-encoded phenylalanine. Sequences without an unambiguous match to a single V gene segment were excluded from the earlier analysis of almost 600 of the donors. In an earlier analysis of about 590 of the donors, a V segment was called functional when productive rearrangements were above 56.7%, and segregating when the standard deviation between donors exceeded 5%. A statistical classification framework was built to diagnose cytomegalovirus status from the catalog of TCR beta chain sequences. In a later analysis, TCR nucleotide sequences were compared against IMGT/GENE-DB human TR gene sequences so that V and J genes could be assigned. In a later analysis, CDR3 sequences and most-parsimonious VDJ recombination scenarios were assigned using the TCRdist pipeline. In a later analysis, each TCR beta chain was defined by its CDR3 amino acid sequence together with its V-gene family, and reads lacking a unique V-gene family were excluded. As a way to deal with suspected cross-contamination and a sequencing artifact, a later analysis dropped over 550 nucleotide sequences that were highly shared and had low generation probability. A later analysis calculated a clonal expansion index for each public chain from normalized within-repertoire ranks of inferred template counts. A later analysis computed generation probabilities with a VDJ recombination model fitted to out-of-frame rearrangements, and checked the results against IGoR. In a later analysis, TCR-TCR, TCR-HLA and TCR-CMV co-occurrence was scored with hypergeometric tests, and a repertoire-size bias correction was applied to TCR pairs. In a later analysis, false discovery rates were estimated by permuting HLA or CMV assignments 20 times. In a later analysis, co-occurring TCRs were grouped using DBSCAN, with TCRdist sequence similarity added in when clustering inside HLA-allele-positive subsets. Repertoires with fewer than 30,000 or more than 120,000 public chains, plus five repertoires with anomalous nucleotide sharing, were excluded from co-occurrence clustering. TCRdb's version of the immuneACCESS table is confined to in-frame rearrangements and falls short of the full clone set. An unresolved V gene accounts for under half of the shortfall where checked; the remainder is of unknown origin. V and J calls plus clone size are reproduced from that table; the DNA served to infer D and trimming. The sample data list 100,000 to 150,000 clones, and approximately 78% of these were observed just once. About 8.1% of the sample is held by the ten biggest clonotypes.

CDR1 and CDR2, looked up from the germline V gene, are SGHAT and FQNNGV. The CDR3, from cysteine to phenylalanine, totals 18 residues. Only the CDR3 part of the read is kept: 54 bases, read in frame from the first base. V loses 0 bases of germline sequence and J loses 8 bases, and the interval between the two ends is 25 bases. The paper as a whole reports these results and caveats: The study listed 150 to 200 TCR beta chains as associated with cytomegalovirus. Linkage disequilibrium might explain the correlated functional status among segregating V segments, but an unknown experimental factor could not be ruled out. In a later analysis, HLA-associated TCR beta chains were found to be more clonally expanded and to have lower generation probabilities than equally common non-associated chains. A group of highly shared sequence variants was considered likely to be a technical artifact of the sequencing pipeline. At a false discovery rate of 0.05, a later analysis linked under 20,000 TCR beta sequences to specific HLA alleles. CMV serostatus was the only immune exposure information available for the cohort. In an earlier analysis of some 540 of the donors, most TCR beta V segments appeared in productive rearrangements about 90% or about 30% of the time, broadly matching IMGT annotations. An association between a missense DCLRE1C variant and V-gene and J-gene trimming of TCR beta chains was found in a later genetic analysis and replicated in an independent cohort. The cohort was sequenced for TCR beta chains only, and without alpha or paired-chain data the features that could be detected were limited. Cytomegalovirus status was reported to be diagnosed by the classifier with high specificity and sensitivity in both the original and validation cohorts. Some IMGT-functional V segments, including TRBV6-2 and TRBV6-3, could not be distinguished by the 87-base-pair reads and were therefore excluded. The authors suggested that the approach could potentially be extended to other disease states and immunological phenotypes. In vitro tests confirmed that three of the cytomegalovirus-associated TCR beta chains recognize cytomegalovirus antigens. A further reported finding was that TCR beta sequences accurately predicted the HLA-A and HLA-B alleles for most subjects in the first cohort. According to a later analysis, most CMV-associated TCR beta chains appeared to be HLA-restricted, and the HLA associations seemed to be driven largely by CMV exposure. When HLA alleles, especially DR and DQ, strongly co-occurred, attributing TCR associations to individual alleles was difficult. According to a later genetic analysis, donors in an Asian-associated ancestry cluster had fewer N-insertions in productive TCRs than the roughly 660-donor mean. A later analysis reported that several top co-occurrence clusters appeared linked to parvovirus B19, influenza, CMV and Epstein-Barr virus. Presence/absence analyses assumed roughly uniform sequencing depth across donors, an assumption that may not hold. While some public TCRs were present in many individuals, most TCR sequences turned up only very rarely across donors. Because counts were too low, around 18 rarely observed V segments, including chromosome 9 orphons, were left out of the earlier analysis of approximately 500 of the donors. Because HLA typing was unavailable for some donors at each locus, only the typed subset was used in association tests. According to a later analysis, TCR association rates differed among HLA loci, with DRB1 alleles showing the most associated TCRs and HLA-C alleles showing the fewest.

Recombination linked TRBV11-2 to TRBJ1-2; the D gene assignment is ambiguous. The receptor comes from a woman between 45 and 65 years old in good health and CMV-seropositive. Sample: PBMCs. The DNA reads TGTGCCAGCAGCTTAGATCAAAGGTTTACGATTGGTTGGCGGGGCTACACCTTC. Its coded protein is CASSLDQRFTIGWRGYTF.